This T cell receptor (beta chain) was captured in a study of blood T cell repertoires in COVID-19. Study at large: Researchers got acute and convalescent COVID-19 samples from the United States, Italy and Spain. Nucleic acid was either cDNA or gDNA, and it came from T cells, B-cell-depleted T cells, or PBMCs.

Study processing details: Amplified reference gene primers provided the basis for estimating nucleated cell counts. TCRdb's table, derived via immunoSEQ multiplex PCR, lists solely in-frame clones and lacks some. V, J and clone size derive from that table, while D and trimming were established from the DNA sequence. The sample includes about 85,000 clones, about 83% of them seen just once. The CDR3 spans 18 residues. Germline-derived CDR1 and CDR2 are LGHNT and FRNRAP. The V gene lost 0 bases and the J gene lost 5 bases, with 22 bases spanning the gap. The chain has TRBV12-5 and TRBJ2-5, with D possibly matching TRBD2 (5 bases). Sequencing used peripheral blood. The clonotype was recovered from a man aged 55 to 70 with acute or convalescent COVID-19. CDR3 in DNA: TGTGCTAGTGGTTTGGTAACTTCTCCAGCGGTGCCCCTTGAGACCCAGTACTTC. Translation gives CASGLVTSPAVPLETQYF.